This TCR beta chain was captured by sequencing in a study of shared clonotypes between healthy human individuals. Study conclusions and caveats: Only a few donors were included, so the genetic and exposure-history diversity represented was limited. Deeper or shallower sequencing was expected to change how clonotypes are shared among donors.

Several immunoSEQ plates held equal portions of the genomic DNA taken from each subset. Using immunoSEQ multiplex PCR, the repertoire was profiled, and TCRdb retains in-frame clones only, with some absent. The sample yields roughly 700,000 clones, 74% seen once. In regard to this clone: Its antigen is unidentified.

The origin of this receptor is a woman aged 25 to 39 in good health. The sequencing sample was made of memory CD4+ T cells sorted from blood. Subset reported: CD45RA-negative fraction.

The CDR3 spells CAWSISYEQYF. CDR3 nucleotide sequence: TGTGCCTGGAGTATCTCCTACGAGCAGTACTTC. The V and J genes are TRBV30 and TRBJ2-7; D call uncertain. V lost 2 bases to trimming and J lost 0 bases, with 2 bases between them. Per the germline V gene, CDR1 is GTSNPN and CDR2 is SVGIG (reference sequence). There are 11 residues in the CDR3. Using reference TRBV30 and TRBJ2-7 for the parts outside the CDR3, the full variable domain is SQTIHQWPATLVQPVGSPLSLECTVEGTSNPNLYWYRQAAGRGLQLLFYSVGIGQISSEVPQNLSASRPQDRQFILSSKKLLLSDSGFYLCAWSISYEQYFGPGTRLTVT.